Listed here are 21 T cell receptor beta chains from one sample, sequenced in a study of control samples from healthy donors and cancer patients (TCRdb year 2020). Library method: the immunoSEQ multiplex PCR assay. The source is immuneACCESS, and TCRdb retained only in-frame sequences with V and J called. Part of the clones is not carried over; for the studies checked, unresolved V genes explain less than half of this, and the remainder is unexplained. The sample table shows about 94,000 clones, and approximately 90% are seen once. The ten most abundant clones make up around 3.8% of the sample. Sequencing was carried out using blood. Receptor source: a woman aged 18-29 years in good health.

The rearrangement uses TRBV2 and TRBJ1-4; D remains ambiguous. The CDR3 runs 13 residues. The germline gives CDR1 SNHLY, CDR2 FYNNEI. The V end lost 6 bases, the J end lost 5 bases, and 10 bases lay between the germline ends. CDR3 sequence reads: CASRWSANEKLFF. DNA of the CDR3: TGTGCCAGCAGGTGGTCTGCGAATGAAAAACTGTTTTTT. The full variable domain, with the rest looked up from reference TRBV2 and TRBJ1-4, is EPEVTQTPSHQVTQMGQEVILRCVPISNHLYFYWYRQILGQKVEFLVSFYNNEISEKSEIFDDQFSVERPDGSNFTLKIRSTKLEDSAMYFCASRWSANEKLFFGSGTQLSVL.

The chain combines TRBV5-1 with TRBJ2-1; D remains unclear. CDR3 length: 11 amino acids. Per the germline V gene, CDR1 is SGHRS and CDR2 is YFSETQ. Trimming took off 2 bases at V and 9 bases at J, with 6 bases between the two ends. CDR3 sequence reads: CASSLGPEQFF. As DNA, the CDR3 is TGCGCCAGCAGCTTAGGTCCTGAGCAGTTCTTC.

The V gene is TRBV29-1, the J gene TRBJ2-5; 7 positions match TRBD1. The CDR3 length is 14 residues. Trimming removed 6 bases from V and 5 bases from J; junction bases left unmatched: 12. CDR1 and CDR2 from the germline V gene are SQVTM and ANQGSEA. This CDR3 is CSVGQVLGEETQYF. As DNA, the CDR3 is TGCAGCGTCGGACAGGTTCTAGGGGAGGAGACCCAGTACTTC.

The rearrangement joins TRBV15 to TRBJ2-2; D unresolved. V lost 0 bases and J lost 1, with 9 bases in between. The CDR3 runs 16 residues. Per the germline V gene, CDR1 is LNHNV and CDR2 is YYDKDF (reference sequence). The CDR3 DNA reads TGTGCCACCAGCAGAGATTTCGTACAGAACACCGGGGAGCTGTTTTTT. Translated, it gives CATSRDFVQNTGELFF.

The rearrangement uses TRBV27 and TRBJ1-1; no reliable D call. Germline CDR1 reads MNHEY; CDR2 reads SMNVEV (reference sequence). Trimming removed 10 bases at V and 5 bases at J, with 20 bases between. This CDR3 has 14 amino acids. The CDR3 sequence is CATRYAGAGTEAFF. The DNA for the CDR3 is TGTGCCACACGTTACGCAGGTGCGGGGACTGAAGCTTTCTTT.

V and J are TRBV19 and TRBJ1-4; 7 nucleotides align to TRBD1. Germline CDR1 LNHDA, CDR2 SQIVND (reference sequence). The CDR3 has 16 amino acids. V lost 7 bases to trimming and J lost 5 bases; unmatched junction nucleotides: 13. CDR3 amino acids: CASKNTPTGLNEKLFF. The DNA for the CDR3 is TGTGCCAGTAAAAATACTCCGACAGGGCTGAATGAAAAACTGTTTTTT. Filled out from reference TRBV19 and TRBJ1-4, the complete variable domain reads DGGITQSPKYLFRKEGQNVTLSCEQNLNHDAMYWYRQDPGQGLRLIYYSQIVNDFQKGDIAEGYSVSREKKESFPLTVTSAQKNPTAFYLCASKNTPTGLNEKLFFGSGTQLSVL.

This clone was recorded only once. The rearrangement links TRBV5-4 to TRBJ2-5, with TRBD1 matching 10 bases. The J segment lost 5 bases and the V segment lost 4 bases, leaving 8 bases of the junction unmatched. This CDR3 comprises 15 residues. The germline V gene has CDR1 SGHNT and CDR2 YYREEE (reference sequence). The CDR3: CASSPRTGGEETQYF. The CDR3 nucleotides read TGTGCCAGCAGCCCCAGGACAGGGGGGGAGGAGACCCAGTACTTC.

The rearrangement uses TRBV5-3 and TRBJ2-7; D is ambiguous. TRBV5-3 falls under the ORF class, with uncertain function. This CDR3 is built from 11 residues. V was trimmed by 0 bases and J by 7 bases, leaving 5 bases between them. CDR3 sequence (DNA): TGTGCCAGAAGCTTGGAGTTTGAGCAGTACTTC. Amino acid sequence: CARSLEFEQYF.

CDR3 protein: CASSLPSVSTDTQYF. The DNA of the CDR3 is TGTGCCAGCAGCTTACCTAGCGTAAGCACAGATACGCAGTATTTT. The chain carries TRBV7-9 and TRBJ2-3; TRBD2 is a possible D gene (6 bases). The CDR3 runs to 15 residues. Trimming shortened V by 2 bases and J by 0 bases, and 9 bases separated the two germline ends. CDR1 SEHNR and CDR2 FQNEAQ come from the germline V gene (reference sequence).

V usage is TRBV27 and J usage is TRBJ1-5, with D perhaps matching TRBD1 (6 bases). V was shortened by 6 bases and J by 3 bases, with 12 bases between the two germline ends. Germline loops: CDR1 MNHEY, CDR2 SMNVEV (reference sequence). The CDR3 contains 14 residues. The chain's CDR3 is CASSLTGPNQPQHF. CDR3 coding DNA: TGTGCCAGCAGCCTGACAGGCCCCAATCAGCCCCAGCATTTT.

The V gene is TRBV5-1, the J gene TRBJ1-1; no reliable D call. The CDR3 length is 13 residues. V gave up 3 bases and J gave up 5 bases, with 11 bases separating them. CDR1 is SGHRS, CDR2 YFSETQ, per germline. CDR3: CASSSLGETEAFF. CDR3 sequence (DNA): TGCGCCAGCAGCTCACTCGGGGAGACTGAAGCTTTCTTT.

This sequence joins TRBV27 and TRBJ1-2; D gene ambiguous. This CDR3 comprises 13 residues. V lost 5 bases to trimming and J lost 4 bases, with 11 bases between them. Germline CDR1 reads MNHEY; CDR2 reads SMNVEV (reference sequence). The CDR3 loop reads CASSARRSYGYTF. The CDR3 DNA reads TGTGCCAGCAGTGCTAGGAGGAGCTATGGCTACACCTTC.

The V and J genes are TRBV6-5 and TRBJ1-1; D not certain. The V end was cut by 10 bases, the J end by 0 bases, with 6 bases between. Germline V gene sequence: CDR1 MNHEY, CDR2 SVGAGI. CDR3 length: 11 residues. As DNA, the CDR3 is TGTGCCATCCAGTTGAACACTGAAGCTTTCTTT. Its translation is CAIQLNTEAFF.

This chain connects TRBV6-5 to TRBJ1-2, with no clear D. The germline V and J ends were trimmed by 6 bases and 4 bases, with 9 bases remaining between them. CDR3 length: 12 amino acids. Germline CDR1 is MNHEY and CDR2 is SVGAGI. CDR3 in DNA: TGTGCCAGCAGGGAGGGAGGCTATGGCTACACCTTC. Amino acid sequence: CASREGGYGYTF.

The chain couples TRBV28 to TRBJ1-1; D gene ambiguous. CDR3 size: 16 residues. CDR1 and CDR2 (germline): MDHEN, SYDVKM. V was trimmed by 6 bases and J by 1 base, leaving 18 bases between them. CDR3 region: CASRLPGQDANTEAFF. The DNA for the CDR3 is TGTGCCAGCAGGCTTCCGGGCCAGGACGCGAACACTGAAGCTTTCTTT.

CDR3 in amino acids: CASTGGSHGYTF. CDR3 nucleotide sequence: TGTGCCAGCACGGGAGGTTCGCATGGCTACACCTTC. The gene calls are TRBV6-5 and TRBJ1-2; D ambiguous. CDR1 is MNHEY, CDR2 SVGAGI, per germline. The CDR3 is 12 residues long. Trimming removed 7 bases at V and 6 bases at J, with 12 bases between.

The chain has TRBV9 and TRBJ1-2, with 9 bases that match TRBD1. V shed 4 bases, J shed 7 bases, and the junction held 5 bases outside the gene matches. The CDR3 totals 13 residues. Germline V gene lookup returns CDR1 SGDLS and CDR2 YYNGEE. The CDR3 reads CASSPGTGFGYTF. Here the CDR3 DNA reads TGTGCCAGCAGCCCCGGGACAGGGTTTGGCTACACCTTC.

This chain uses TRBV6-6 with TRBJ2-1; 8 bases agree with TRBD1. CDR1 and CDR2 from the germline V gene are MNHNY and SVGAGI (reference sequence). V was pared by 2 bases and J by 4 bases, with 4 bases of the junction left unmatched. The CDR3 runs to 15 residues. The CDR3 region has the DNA TGTGCCAGCAGTTACCTCCAGGGGGCATACAATGAGCAGTTCTTC. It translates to CASSYLQGAYNEQFF.

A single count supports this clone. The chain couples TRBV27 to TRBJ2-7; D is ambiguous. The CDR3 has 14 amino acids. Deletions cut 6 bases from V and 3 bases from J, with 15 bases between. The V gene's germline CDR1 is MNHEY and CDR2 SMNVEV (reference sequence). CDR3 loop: CASSQTIMNYEQYF. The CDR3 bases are TGTGCCAGCAGCCAAACGATCATGAACTACGAGCAGTACTTC.

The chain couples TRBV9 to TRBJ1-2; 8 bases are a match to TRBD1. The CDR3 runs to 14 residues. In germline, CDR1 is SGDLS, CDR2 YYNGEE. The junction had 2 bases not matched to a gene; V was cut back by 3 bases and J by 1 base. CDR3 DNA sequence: TGTGCCAGCAGCGCGGGACAGGTTAACTATGGCTACACCTTC. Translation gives CASSAGQVNYGYTF.

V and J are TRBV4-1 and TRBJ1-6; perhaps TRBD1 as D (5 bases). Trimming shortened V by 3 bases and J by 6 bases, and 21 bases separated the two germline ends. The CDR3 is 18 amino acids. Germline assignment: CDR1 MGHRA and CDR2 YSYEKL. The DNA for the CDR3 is TGCGCCAGCAGCCATGAGGGGCCCCCGCGGGGTACTAATTCACCCCTCCACTTT. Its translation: CASSHEGPPRGTNSPLHF.